Presented here are 10 T cell receptor beta chains from one specimen sequenced in a study of shared clonotypes between healthy human individuals. Repertoires were generated with immunoSEQ multiplex PCR, while TCRdb's copy carries only in-frame clones and drops some. The sample holds about 1.9 million clones; 90% to 95% are singletons and the top ten take around 1.8%. Only CD45RO-negative cells positively selected for CCR7 counted as naive CD8 cells, so terminally differentiated effector memory CD45RA+ cells were excluded. Sequencing used naive CD8+ T cells from PBMCs. Receptor source: a man aged 18 to 30 in good health. Some clones in this sample may be carry-over from other donors' samples.

This clone was seen just once. The CDR3 nucleotides are TGTGCCAGCAGCCCGTCCCGTCTTTCGGGACAGGGAGGAGAGACCCAGTACTTC. It encodes CASSPSRLSGQGGETQYF. The genes are TRBV11-2 and TRBJ2-5, with 9 bases fitting TRBD1. Losses at the gene ends were 5 bases for V and 4 bases for J; bases not matched to a gene: 17. The CDR3 is made up of 18 amino acids. Germline V gene sequence: CDR1 SGHAT, CDR2 FQNNGV.

The rearrangement links TRBV7-9 to TRBJ2-7; the match to TRBD2 covers 8 bases. V lost 7 bases, J lost 2 bases, and 7 bases stayed unmatched. This CDR3 has 14 residues. Germline V gene data show CDR1 as SEHNR and CDR2 as FQNEAQ (reference sequence). This CDR3 reads CASTGGRDPYEQYF. The CDR3 nucleotides are TGTGCCAGCACGGGGGGGCGGGACCCCTACGAGCAGTACTTC.

The chain joins TRBV5-1 to TRBJ2-2; D possibly corresponds to TRBD2 (6 bases). Trimming left V 7 bases short and J 3 bases short, with 10 bases between. Per the germline V gene, CDR1 is SGHRS and CDR2 is YFSETQ. The CDR3 length is 13 residues. In DNA form, the CDR3 reads TGCGCCAGCGGACGGAGGGACACCGGGGAGCTGTTTTTT. This codes for CASGRRDTGELFF.

The sample holds one count of this clone. This rearrangement joins TRBV5-5 to TRBJ2-7; D unresolved. The CDR3 is 16 residues long. Germline lookup yields CDR1 SGHKS and CDR2 YYEKEE (reference sequence). Trimming shortened V by 4 bases and J by 0 bases, and 17 bases separated the two germline ends. CDR3 protein: CASSSDTTRSSYEQYF. The CDR3 nucleotides read TGTGCCAGCAGCAGTGACACCACGCGAAGCTCCTACGAGCAGTACTTC.

The chain joins TRBV14 to TRBJ1-4; 10 bases map to TRBD1. J was trimmed by 8 bases and V by 3 bases; bases with no gene match: 12. Per germline, CDR1 SGHDN and CDR2 FVKESK. The CDR3 length is 17 residues. CDR3 protein: CASSQIPPGQGGEKLFF. CDR3 nucleotide sequence: TGTGCCAGCAGCCAGATCCCTCCCGGACAGGGGGGCGAAAAACTGTTTTTT.

This chain joins TRBV19 and TRBJ2-5, with TRBD2 identical over 7 bases. The CDR3 extends over 16 amino acids. V gave up 0 bases and J gave up 5 bases; unmatched junction bases: 9. CDR1 and CDR2 (germline): LNHDA, SQIVND (reference sequence). The DNA for the CDR3 is TGTGCCAGTAGTATAGATCCCTTGCGGGGGACGGAGACCCAGTACTTC. Its protein product is CASSIDPLRGTETQYF.

The rearrangement uses TRBV19 and TRBJ2-7; D remains ambiguous. V lost 3 bases to trimming and J lost 5 bases, with 8 bases between them. The germline V gene has CDR1 LNHDA and CDR2 SQIVND (reference sequence). The CDR3 length is 12 residues. Written as DNA, the CDR3 is TGTGCCAGTAGTATCAGAGCGAACGAGCAGTACTTC. As protein: CASSIRANEQYF.

Note on this clone: Other DNA sequences from this sample encode an identical CDR3 as well. The chain has TRBV7-9 and TRBJ1-2, with D unclear. The ends were cut back, 1 base at V and 8 bases at J, with 5 bases in the middle. CDR1 is SEHNR, CDR2 FQNEAQ, per germline (reference sequence). This CDR3 has 11 residues. The CDR3 region has the DNA TGTGCCAGCAGCTTAGGTACCGGCTACACCTTC. Translated, it gives CASSLGTGYTF.

The chain has TRBV6-5 and TRBJ2-1; the D call may be TRBD1 or TRBD2 (5 bases each). This CDR3 contains 16 residues. Germline CDR1 and CDR2: MNHEY and SVGAGI. Deletions cut 0 bases from V and 8 bases from J, with 17 bases between. The CDR3 DNA is TGTGCCAGCAGTTACTCGGGGGAGTTTCTCCTCTATGAGCAGTTCTTC. Amino acid sequence: CASSYSGEFLLYEQFF.

The chain joins TRBV6-1 to TRBJ2-1; TRBD1 might be the D (6 bases). The germline V gene has CDR1 MNHNS and CDR2 SASEGT. Deletions cut 3 bases from V and 0 bases from J, with 15 bases between. This CDR3 has 17 residues. The CDR3 sequence: CASSEDSRRSSYNEQFF. The CDR3, as DNA: TGTGCCAGCAGTGAGGACAGCCGACGGAGCTCCTACAATGAGCAGTTCTTC.